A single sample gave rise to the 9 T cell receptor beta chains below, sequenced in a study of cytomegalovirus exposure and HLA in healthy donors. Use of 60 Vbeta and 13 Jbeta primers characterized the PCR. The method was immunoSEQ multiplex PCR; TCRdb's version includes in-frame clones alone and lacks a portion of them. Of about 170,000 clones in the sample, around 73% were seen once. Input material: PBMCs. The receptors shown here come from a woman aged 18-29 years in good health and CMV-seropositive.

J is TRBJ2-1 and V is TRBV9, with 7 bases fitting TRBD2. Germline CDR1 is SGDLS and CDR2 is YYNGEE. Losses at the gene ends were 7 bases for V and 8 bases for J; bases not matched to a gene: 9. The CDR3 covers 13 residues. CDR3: CASSASGADEQFF. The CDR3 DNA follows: TGTGCCAGCTCAGCTAGCGGAGCCGATGAGCAGTTCTTC.

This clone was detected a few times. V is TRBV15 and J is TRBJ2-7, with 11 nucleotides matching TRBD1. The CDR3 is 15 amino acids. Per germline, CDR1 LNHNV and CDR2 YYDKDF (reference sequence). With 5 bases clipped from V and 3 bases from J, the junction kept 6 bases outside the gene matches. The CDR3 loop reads CATSGPGTGGYEQYF. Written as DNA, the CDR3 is TGTGCCACCAGCGGGCCGGGGACAGGGGGCTACGAGCAGTACTTC.

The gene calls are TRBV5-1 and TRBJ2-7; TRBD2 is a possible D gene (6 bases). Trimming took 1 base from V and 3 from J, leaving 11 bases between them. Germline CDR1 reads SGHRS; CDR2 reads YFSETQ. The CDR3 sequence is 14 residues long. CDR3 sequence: CASSLPSGRYEQYF. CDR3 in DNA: TGCGCCAGCAGCTTGCCCAGCGGGCGCTACGAGCAGTACTTC.

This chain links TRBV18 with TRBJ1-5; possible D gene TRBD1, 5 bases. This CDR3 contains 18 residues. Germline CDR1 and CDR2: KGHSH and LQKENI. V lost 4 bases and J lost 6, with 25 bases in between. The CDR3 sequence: CASSRYRIGPGEFQPQHF. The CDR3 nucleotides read TGTGCCAGCTCACGTTACCGGATTGGGCCGGGGGAGTTTCAGCCCCAGCATTTT.

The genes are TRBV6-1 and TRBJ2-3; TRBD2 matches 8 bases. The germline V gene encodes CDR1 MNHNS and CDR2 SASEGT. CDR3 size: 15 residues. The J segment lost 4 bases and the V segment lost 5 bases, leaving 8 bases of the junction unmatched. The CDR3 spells CASSRARGGADTQYF. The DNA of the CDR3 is TGTGCCAGCAGTAGGGCCCGGGGGGGTGCAGATACGCAGTATTTT.

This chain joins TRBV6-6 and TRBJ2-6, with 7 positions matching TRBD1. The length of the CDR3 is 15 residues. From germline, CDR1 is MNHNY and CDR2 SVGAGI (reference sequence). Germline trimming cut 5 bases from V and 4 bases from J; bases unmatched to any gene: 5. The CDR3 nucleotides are TGTGCCAGCAGTCCTACAGGGGCGGGGGCCAACGTCCTGACTTTC. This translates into CASSPTGAGANVLTF.

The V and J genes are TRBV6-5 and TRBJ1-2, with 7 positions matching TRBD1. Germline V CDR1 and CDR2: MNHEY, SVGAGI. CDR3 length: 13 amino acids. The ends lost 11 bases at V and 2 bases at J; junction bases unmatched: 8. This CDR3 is CAGRSTGNYGYTF. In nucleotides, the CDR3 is TGTGCCGGCCGATCGACAGGGAACTATGGCTACACCTTC.

CDR3 loop: CASSVEVEGVEQFF. The CDR3 DNA is TGTGCCAGCAGCGTCGAGGTAGAGGGAGTTGAGCAGTTCTTC. The gene calls are TRBV9 and TRBJ2-1, with a tentative D call TRBD2 (5 bases). This CDR3 comprises 14 residues. V was shortened by 2 bases and J by 9 bases, with 15 bases between the two germline ends. CDR1 SGDLS and CDR2 YYNGEE come from the germline V gene.

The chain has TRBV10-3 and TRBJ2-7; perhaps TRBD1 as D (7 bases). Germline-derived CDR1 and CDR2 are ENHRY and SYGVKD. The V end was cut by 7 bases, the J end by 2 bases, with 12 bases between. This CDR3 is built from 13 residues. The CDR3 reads CAIKEGTAYEQYF. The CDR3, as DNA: TGTGCCATCAAGGAGGGGACAGCCTACGAGCAGTACTTC.